This entry describes one T cell receptor beta chain. The data originate from a study of control samples from healthy donors and cancer patients. The V segment lost 4 bases and the J segment 8 bases; nucleotides outside the gene matches: 7. CDR3 length: 13 residues. Germline CDR1 is GTSNPN and CDR2 is SVGIG (reference sequence). Sequencing used immunoSEQ multiplex PCR; TCRdb keeps in-frame clones, though not all of them. The repertoire holds approximately 79,000 clones, with around nine tenths as singletons. J is TRBJ1-4 and V is TRBV30, with 7 bases matching TRBD1. The sequence was obtained from a man aged 50 to 59 in good health. Sequenced material: blood. CDR3 DNA sequence: TGTGCCTGGATGCAGGGGGGAGGAGAAAAACTGTTTTTT. Its translation is CAWMQGGGEKLFF. The variable domain in full, with the rest retrieved from reference TRBV30 and TRBJ1-4, is SQTIHQWPATLVQPVGSPLSLECTVEGTSNPNLYWYRQAAGRGLQLLFYSVGIGQISSEVPQNLSASRPQDRQFILSSKKLLLSDSGFYLCAWMQGGGEKLFFGSGTQLSVL.